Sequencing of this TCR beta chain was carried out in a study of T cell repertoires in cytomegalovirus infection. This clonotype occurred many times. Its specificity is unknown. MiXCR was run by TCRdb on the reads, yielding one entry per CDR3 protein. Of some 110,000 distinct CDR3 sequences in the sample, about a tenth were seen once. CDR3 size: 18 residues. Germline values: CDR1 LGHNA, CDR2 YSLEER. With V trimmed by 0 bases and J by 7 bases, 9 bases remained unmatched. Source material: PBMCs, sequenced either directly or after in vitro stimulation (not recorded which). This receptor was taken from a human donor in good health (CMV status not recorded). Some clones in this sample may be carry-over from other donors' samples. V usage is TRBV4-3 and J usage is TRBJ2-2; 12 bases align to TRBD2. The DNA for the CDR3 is TGCGCCAGCAGCCAAGATCTGACGACTAGCGGGAGTCGCGGGGAGCTGTTTTTT. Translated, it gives CASSQDLTTSGSRGELFF.